Presented here are 16 T cell receptor beta chains from one specimen sequenced in a study of T cells in localized non-small cell lung cancer. Clones were read by immunoSEQ multiplex PCR, and TCRdb kept only the in-frame ones, dropping some. The table has 4,700 or so clones, about 33% seen once. The source was lung tumor tissue, collected before any cancer treatment. These receptors all come from a female donor older than 55 with stage I lung adenocarcinoma.

By share, this clone ranks as medium-sized. The gene calls are TRBV11-3 and TRBJ2-1; D ambiguous. This CDR3 has 15 residues. Trimming removed 2 bases from V and 2 bases from J, with 10 bases in between. Per the germline V gene, CDR1 is SGHNT and CDR2 is YENEEA. CDR3 protein: CASSLFEGTYNEQFF. DNA for the CDR3: TGTGCCAGCAGCTTATTTGAAGGGACCTACAATGAGCAGTTCTTC.

In its sample, this clone was seen a few times. V is TRBV11-3 and J is TRBJ2-2; D ambiguous. Looked up from germline, CDR1 is SGHNT and CDR2 is YENEEA. Deletions cut 3 bases from V and 1 base from J, with 9 bases between. The CDR3 has 15 amino acids. CDR3 protein: CASSLVVRNTGELFF. The CDR3, as DNA: TGTGCCAGCAGCTTGGTTGTCAGGAACACCGGGGAGCTGTTTTTT.

The rearrangement links TRBV10-1 to TRBJ2-3, with 8 nucleotides matching TRBD2. With V trimmed by 2 bases and J by 5 bases, 6 bases remained unmatched. CDR3 length: 15 amino acids. CDR1 and CDR2 (germline): WNHNN, SYGVQD (reference sequence). The CDR3 bases are TGCGCCAGCAGTGAGCGGGGGGGCTCGGGAGATACGCAGTATTTT. This gives the protein CASSERGGSGDTQYF.

The chain is built from TRBV14 and TRBJ2-7, with 10 bases aligning to TRBD2. CDR3 length: 14 residues. Germline assignment: CDR1 SGHDN and CDR2 FVKESK. The V and J ends lost 4 bases and 7 bases, in that order; junction bases with no gene match: 7. In nucleotides, the CDR3 is TGTGCCAGCAGCCGGGGGTCTAGCGGGGGAGAGCAGTACTTC. Its protein product is CASSRGSSGGEQYF. Full variable domain (remainder filled in from reference TRBV14 and TRBJ2-7): EAGVTQFPSHSVIEKGQTVTLRCDPISGHDNLYWYRRVMGKEIKFLLHFVKESKQDESGMPNNRFLAERTGGTYSTLKVQPAELEDSGVYFCASSRGSSGGEQYFGPGTRLTVT.

The V gene is TRBV28, the J gene TRBJ1-3, with D unclear. Trimming removed 4 bases at V and 2 bases at J, with 18 bases between. This CDR3 contains 17 residues. Looked up from germline, CDR1 is MDHEN and CDR2 is SYDVKM. In DNA form, the CDR3 reads TGTGCCAGCAGTTCGAAAAAGGGTCTTAGGGCTGGAAACACCATATATTTT. Translated, it gives CASSSKKGLRAGNTIYF. Full variable domain (rest looked up from reference TRBV28 and TRBJ1-3): DVKVTQSSRYLVKRTGEKVFLECVQDMDHENMFWYRQDPGLGLRLIYFSYDVKMKEKGDIPEGYSVSREKKERFSLILESASTNQTSMYLCASSSKKGLRAGNTIYFGEGSWLTVV.

The J gene is TRBJ1-3, the V gene TRBV7-7, with D tentatively TRBD1 (6 bases). The CDR3 extends over 16 amino acids. The V end was cut by 5 bases, the J end by 7 bases, with 21 bases between. Germline values: CDR1 SSHAT, CDR2 FNYEAQ (reference sequence). Here the CDR3 DNA reads TGTGCCAGCAGCCCCCACGGGGGGGCAATGGGGAACACCATATATTTT. It yields the protein CASSPHGGAMGNTIYF.

The chain is built from TRBV15 and TRBJ2-7, with D tentatively TRBD2 (7 bases). The V and J ends lost 0 bases and 4 bases respectively, with 10 bases between them. The germline CDR1 and CDR2 sequences are LNHNV and YYDKDF (reference sequence). The CDR3 extends over 14 amino acids. CDR3 loop: CATSRDRGGYEQYF. Written as DNA, the CDR3 is TGTGCCACCAGCAGAGACAGGGGAGGGTACGAGCAGTACTTC.

On this clone: The identical CDR3 is also encoded by other nucleotide sequences in the sample. The chain employs TRBV5-1 and TRBJ2-5, with a tentative D call TRBD1 (5 bases). This CDR3 has 14 residues. Trimming pared 0 bases from V and 0 bases from J, leaving 6 bases between. Germline V gene sequence: CDR1 SGHRS, CDR2 YFSETQ. CDR3 residues: CASSLGQYQETQYF. DNA for the CDR3: TGCGCCAGCAGCTTGGGACAGTACCAAGAGACCCAGTACTTC.

The CDR3 is CAWSGQDSYEQYF. CDR3 in DNA: TGTGCCTGGAGTGGGCAGGACTCCTACGAGCAGTACTTC. The chain combines TRBV30 with TRBJ2-7; D gene uncertain. Germline assignment: CDR1 GTSNPN and CDR2 SVGIG (reference sequence). The CDR3 is 13 amino acids. V was shortened by 1 base and J by 0 bases, with 7 bases between the two germline ends.

By share, this clone ranks as medium-sized. This chain connects TRBV6-8 to TRBJ2-5; 12 nucleotides line up with TRBD2. V gave up 4 bases and J gave up 5 bases; unmatched junction bases: 2. Germline V gives CDR1 MNHGY, CDR2 SAAAGT. The CDR3 is made up of 14 amino acids. The CDR3 DNA is TGTGCCAGCAGTTCTGGGACTAGCGGGGAGACCCAGTACTTC. Its translation: CASSSGTSGETQYF.

This clone was picked up a small number of times. This chain joins TRBV11-3 and TRBJ1-1; 7 bases align to TRBD1. Germline CDR1 reads SGHNT; CDR2 reads YENEEA. The V gene end was trimmed by 4 bases and the J gene end by 8 bases; junction bases not matched to a gene: 10. The CDR3 totals 14 residues. This CDR3 is CASSSGTVRPEAFF. Here the CDR3 DNA reads TGTGCCAGCAGCTCCGGGACAGTGAGGCCAGAAGCTTTCTTT.

The chain links TRBV28 to TRBJ2-1, with 12 bases aligning to TRBD2. The germline gives CDR1 MDHEN, CDR2 SYDVKM. The junction had 8 bases not matched to a gene; V was cut back by 5 bases and J by 9 bases. The CDR3 is 15 residues long. In nucleotides, the CDR3 is TGTGCCAGCAGTGAACTAGCGGGGGGCAGGGGTGAGCAGTTCTTC. It yields the protein CASSELAGGRGEQFF.

The chain joins TRBV7-5 to TRBJ1-4; TRBD1, the table's D call, was not compared with the DNA. TRBV7-5 is a documented pseudogene. There are 15 residues in the CDR3. The CDR3 bases are TGTGCCAGCAGCTGGGGGACAGGGGGTAGTGAAAAACTGTTTTTT. It translates to CASSWGTGGSEKLFF.

This clone was counted between two and nine times. This chain links TRBV9 with TRBJ2-1; TRBD2 agrees at 14 bases. V shed 0 bases and J 2 bases; nucleotides not matched to a gene: 10. The germline V gene encodes CDR1 SGDLS and CDR2 YYNGEE. The CDR3 consists of 20 residues. CDR3: CASSVESAWTSGGTYNEQFF. The DNA for the CDR3 is TGTGCCAGCAGCGTAGAAAGTGCGTGGACTAGCGGGGGGACCTACAATGAGCAGTTCTTC.

The chain recombines TRBV28 with TRBJ2-1, with D perhaps TRBD1 (5 bases). The V end was cut by 6 bases, the J end by 0 bases, with 15 bases between. CDR1 is MDHEN and CDR2 is SYDVKM in the germline V gene. There are 16 residues in the CDR3. This CDR3 is CASRAGRTSSYNEQFF. CDR3 coding DNA: TGTGCCAGCAGGGCAGGGCGTACGAGCTCCTACAATGAGCAGTTCTTC. Together with reference TRBV28 and TRBJ2-1, the CDR3 gives the full variable domain: DVKVTQSSRYLVKRTGEKVFLECVQDMDHENMFWYRQDPGLGLRLIYFSYDVKMKEKGDIPEGYSVSREKKERFSLILESASTNQTSMYLCASRAGRTSSYNEQFFGPGTRLTVL.

This clone was detected only a few times. The CDR3 DNA sequence: TGCGCCAGCAGCTTGGATGGGACAGGCTTTTTGAACACTGAAGCTTTCTTT. Translated: CASSLDGTGFLNTEAFF. The rearrangement uses TRBV5-1 and TRBJ1-1, with 8 bases matching TRBD1. Germline-derived CDR1 and CDR2 are SGHRS and YFSETQ. The CDR3 covers 17 residues. The V and J ends lost 0 bases and 0 bases, in that order; junction bases with no gene match: 7.